This passage covers 16 T cell receptor beta chains from one sample sequenced in a study of Graves' ophthalmopathy and Graves' hyperthyroidism (dated by TCRdb to 2016 to 2019). Sequencing relied on an Illumina HiSeq 2000. For repertoire sequencing, the TCR beta CDR3 regions were amplified from RNA transcripts. HTBI primers and the Qiagen OneStep RT-PCR kit were used in a first-round RT-PCR, which was followed by a second-round multiplex PCR, size selection and purification. TCRdb trimmed public reads at Q25 via fastp, called clones via MiXCR and kept in-frame beta chains. A single entry per CDR3 protein holds the most common genes and DNA from its merged rows. Within this sample are over a million distinct CDR3 sequences, with approximately 35% of them counted one time only. The ten largest clonotypes hold 11% of the sample. Input material: peripheral blood or thyroid tissue (not recorded which). These receptors originate from an adult man with Graves' hyperthyroidism.

This clonotype was detected many times. The rearrangement links TRBV29-1 to TRBJ2-2; D is uncertain. Per the germline V gene, CDR1 is SQVTM and CDR2 is ANQGSEA. Trimming took off 5 bases at V and 0 bases at J, with 10 bases between the two ends. CDR3 size: 14 residues. The CDR3 spells CSVFWGTNTGELFF. For the CDR3, the DNA is TGCAGCGTTTTTTGGGGAACGAACACCGGGGAGCTGTTTTTT.

The rearrangement uses TRBV27 and TRBJ2-5; D call uncertain. Germline loops: CDR1 MNHEY, CDR2 SMNVEV (reference sequence). Trimming removed 1 base from V and 5 bases from J, with 8 bases in between. The CDR3 has 13 amino acids. CDR3 bases: TGTGCCAGCAGTTTATTTCCCTGGGAGACCCAGTACTTC. It yields the protein CASSLFPWETQYF.

This clonotype occurred many times. V and J are TRBV6-5 and TRBJ1-2; TRBD1 agrees at 7 bases. The V segment lost 7 bases and the J segment 7 bases; nucleotides outside the gene matches: 6. This CDR3 has 12 residues. CDR1 and CDR2 (germline): MNHEY, SVGAGI. In DNA form, the CDR3 reads TGTGCCAGCACCCAAGGGGGCCGTGGCTACACCTTC. Translation gives CASTQGGRGYTF.

This clonotype was detected many times. The genes are TRBV7-2 and TRBJ2-5, with a weak D call TRBD2 (6 bases). The CDR3 covers 19 residues. V dropped 5 bases and J dropped 5 bases, with 30 bases sitting between them. Germline-derived CDR1 and CDR2 are SGHTA and FQGNSA. In nucleotides, the CDR3 is TGTGCCAGCAGCGAAGGAGGGTTTAGTTTAGGCTCCCGCGGTGAGACCCAGTACTTC. Translating gives CASSEGGFSLGSRGETQYF. Variable domain in full (rest from reference TRBV7-2 and TRBJ2-5): GAGVSQSPSNKVTEKGKDVELRCDPISGHTALYWYRQSLGQGLEFLIYFQGNSAPDKSGLPSDRFSAERTGGSVSTLTIQRTQQEDSAVYLCASSEGGFSLGSRGETQYFGPGTRLLVL.

A remark on this clonotype: A single base separates this from a much larger clone, so it may be a read error. V and J are TRBV11-2 and TRBJ2-2; D uncertain. In germline, CDR1 is SGHAT, CDR2 FQNNGV. The CDR3 is 15 amino acids. Trimming left V 5 bases short and J 4 bases short, with 14 bases between. CDR3 protein: CASSLIQWRTGELFF. DNA for the CDR3: TGTGCCAGCAGCCTCATCCAGTGGCGCACCGGGGAGCTGTTTTTT.

As for this clonotype: A read error may be the cause here, since a much bigger clone is one base away. Since no conserved phenylalanine or tryptophan closes the CDR3, a read error is the likely cause. The gene calls are TRBV9 and TRBJ2-7, with D tentatively TRBD1 or TRBD2 (5 bases each). The CDR3 has 13 residues. V was trimmed by 3 bases and J by 0 bases, leaving 7 bases between them. Germline V gene lookup returns CDR1 SGDLS and CDR2 YYNGEE. The CDR3 sequence is CASSGGNSYEQYL. The DNA of the CDR3 is TGTGCCAGCAGCGGGGGGAACTCCTACGAGCAGTACCTC.

This clonotype has a count of ten or more. The rearrangement joins TRBV15 to TRBJ2-7, with 13 bases identical to TRBD2. The CDR3 consists of 16 residues. V shed 5 bases and J 3 bases; nucleotides not matched to a gene: 7. Germline V CDR1 and CDR2: LNHNV, YYDKDF (reference sequence). CDR3 loop: CATSPRTSGSFYEQYF. The CDR3 DNA reads as TGTGCCACCAGCCCACGGACTAGCGGGAGTTTCTACGAGCAGTACTTC.

The chain employs TRBV7-2 and TRBJ2-6, with D perhaps being TRBD1 or TRBD2 (5 bases each). Trimming shortened V by 5 bases and J by 1 base, and 21 bases separated the two germline ends. There are 19 residues in the CDR3. Per the germline V gene, CDR1 is SGHTA and CDR2 is FQGNSA. The CDR3 reads CASSQDALRWGSGANVLTF. CDR3 DNA: TGTGCCAGCAGCCAAGATGCCCTCAGATGGGGGTCTGGGGCCAACGTCCTGACTTTC.

At least ten counts were recorded for this clonotype. The V and J genes are TRBV7-2 and TRBJ1-4, with D possibly matching TRBD1 (5 bases). Germline lookup yields CDR1 SGHTA and CDR2 FQGNSA. The CDR3 extends over 15 amino acids. V lost 6 bases, J lost 7 bases, and 18 bases lay in between. The chain's CDR3 is CASSPGTGVGEKLFF. In nucleotides, the CDR3 is TGTGCCAGCAGTCCTGGGACGGGGGTTGGTGAAAAACTGTTTTTT.

The V gene is TRBV5-4, the J gene TRBJ2-5, with a possible D match to TRBD2 (6 bases). The CDR3 runs 17 residues. Trimming removed 1 base from V and 7 bases from J, with 23 bases in between. Germline lookup yields CDR1 SGHNT and CDR2 YYREEE (reference sequence). CDR3 protein: CASSLLSFGTLEGTQYF. CDR3 bases: TGTGCCAGCAGCTTGTTATCCTTTGGGACCCTGGAGGGGACCCAGTACTTC. Together with reference TRBV5-4 and TRBJ2-5, the CDR3 gives the full variable domain: ETGVTQSPTHLIKTRGQQVTLRCSSQSGHNTVSWYQQALGQGPQFIFQYYREEENGRGNFPPRFSGLQFPNYSSELNVNALELDDSALYLCASSLLSFGTLEGTQYFGPGTRLLVL.

The gene calls are TRBV15 and TRBJ1-2; TRBD1 might be the D (5 bases). CDR1 and CDR2 (germline): LNHNV, YYDKDF (reference sequence). This CDR3 spans 14 amino acids. V shed 0 bases and J shed 7 bases, with 12 bases lying between them. This CDR3 reads CATSRDQGGAGYTF. Written as DNA, the CDR3 is TGTGCCACCAGCAGAGATCAAGGAGGGGCTGGCTACACCTTC.

This clonotype was detected only a few times. CDR3 bases: TGCGCCAGCAGCCAACCCGGACAGAGCAATCAGCCCCAGCATTTT. It yields the protein CASSQPGQSNQPQHF. This chain uses TRBV4-1 with TRBJ1-5, with a tentative D call TRBD1 (6 bases). V lost 2 bases to trimming and J lost 1 base, with 9 bases between them. Germline assignment: CDR1 MGHRA and CDR2 YSYEKL. CDR3 size: 15 residues.

This clonotype showed up just a few times. A much larger clone sits a single nucleotide away, making a read error possible. The V call is TRBV9, the J call TRBJ1-2; 9 bases match TRBD1. The J segment lost 6 bases and the V segment lost 4 bases, leaving 4 bases of the junction unmatched. The CDR3 consists of 13 residues. Germline loops: CDR1 SGDLS, CDR2 YYNGEE. The CDR3 DNA reads TGTGCCAGCAGCCAAGGGACAGGGAATGGCTACACCTTC. It specifies CASSQGTGNGYTF.

This clonotype has only a few counts. This sequence joins TRBV12-3 or TRBV12-4 and TRBJ1-5, with 9 bases that match TRBD1. CDR3 size: 16 residues. V trimming: 5 bases; J trimming: 5 bases; junction bases outside the gene matches: 10. In nucleotides, the CDR3 is TGTGCCAGCAGTACATCCGGGACAGGGTTGGATCAGCCCCAGCATTTT. Protein product: CASSTSGTGLDQPQHF.

This chain connects TRBV29-1 to TRBJ1-4; D might be TRBD1 (5 bases). The V end lost 0 bases, the J end lost 7 bases, and 15 bases lay between the germline ends. The V gene's germline CDR1 is SQVTM and CDR2 ANQGSEA. This CDR3 contains 15 residues. This chain's CDR3 is CSVEDLGGTGEKLFF. The DNA for the CDR3 is TGCAGCGTTGAAGATCTGGGCGGGACTGGTGAAAAACTGTTTTTT.

This chain uses TRBV6-5 with TRBJ1-1; no reliable D call. The germline V gene encodes CDR1 MNHEY and CDR2 SVGAGI. The CDR3 covers 14 residues. The V and J ends lost 5 bases and 0 bases respectively, with 10 bases between them. The CDR3 sequence: CASSRTYMNTEAFF. CDR3 in DNA: TGTGCCAGCAGTCGAACCTATATGAACACTGAAGCTTTCTTT.